This T cell receptor (beta chain) was retrieved from a study of T-cell memory formation after mild COVID-19. In its sample, this clonotype was seen a few times. TCRdb re-derived calls from the 5' RACE reads in MiXCR, one entry per CDR3 protein. Of fewer than 200,000 distinct CDR3 sequences detected, about a fifth appear once; the ten largest clones hold more than 20%. The TCR originated in an adult woman who had mild COVID-19 (a few samples of this study predate the infection). Cell type and time point are not known. Sample: PBMCs or a T cell subset sorted from them (not recorded which).

DNA for the CDR3: TGCAGTGCTAGAGATGAACAGAGCGCTCTCGACGAGCAGTACTTC. Amino acids: CSARDEQSALDEQYF. This chain links TRBV20-1 with TRBJ2-7; D is unresolved. The CDR3 length is 15 residues. Germline V CDR1 and CDR2: DFQATT, SNEGSKA (reference sequence). V was pared by 0 bases and J by 5 bases, with 17 bases between.